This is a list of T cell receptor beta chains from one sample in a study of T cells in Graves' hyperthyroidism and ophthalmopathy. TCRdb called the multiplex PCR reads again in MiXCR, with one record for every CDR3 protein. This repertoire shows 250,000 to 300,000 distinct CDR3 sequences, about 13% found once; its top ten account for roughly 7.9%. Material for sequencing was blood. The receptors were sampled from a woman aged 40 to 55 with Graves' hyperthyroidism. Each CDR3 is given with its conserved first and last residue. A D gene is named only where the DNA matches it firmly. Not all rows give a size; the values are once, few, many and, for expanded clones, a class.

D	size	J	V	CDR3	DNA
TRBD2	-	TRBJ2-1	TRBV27	CASRATGTSGRVHNEQFF	TGTGCCAGCAGAGCGACCGGGACTAGCGGGAGGGTCCACAATGAGCAGTTCTTC
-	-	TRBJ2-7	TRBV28	CASSLGDVSYEQYF	TGTGCCAGCAGTTTAGGGGACGTGAGCTACGAGCAGTACTTC
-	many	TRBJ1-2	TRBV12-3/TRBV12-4	CASSLEVRGYTF	TGTGCCAGCAGTTTAGAAGTTCGCGGCTACACCTTC
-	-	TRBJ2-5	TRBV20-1	CSARSIAEETQYF	TGCAGTGCTAGATCAATAGCGGAAGAGACCCAGTACTTC
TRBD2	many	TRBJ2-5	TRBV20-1	CSGGGGTSGQETQYF	TGCAGTGGCGGGGGCGGGACTAGCGGTCAAGAGACCCAGTACTTC
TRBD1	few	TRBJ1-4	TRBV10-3	CATRTGNEKLFF	TGTGCCACCCGGACAGGCAATGAAAAACTGTTTTTT
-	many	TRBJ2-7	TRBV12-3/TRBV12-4	CASSLGSPYEQYF	TGTGCCAGCAGTTTGGGTTCCCCTTACGAGCAGTACTTC
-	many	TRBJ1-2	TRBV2	CASSGGGVNYGYTF	TGTGCCAGCTCCGGCGGCGGGGTTAACTATGGCTACACCTTC
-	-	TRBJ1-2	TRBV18	CASSQSQETSYYGYTF	TGTGCCAGCTCACAAAGTCAAGAAACCTCTTACTATGGCTACACCTTC
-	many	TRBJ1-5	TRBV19	CASSTPWLFNQPQHF	TGTGCCAGTAGTACCCCGTGGCTTTTCAATCAGCCCCAGCATTTT
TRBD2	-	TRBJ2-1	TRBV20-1	CSARGLAGGQDEQFF	TGCAGTGCTAGAGGACTAGCGGGAGGGCAAGATGAGCAGTTCTTC
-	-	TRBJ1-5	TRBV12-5	CASGLSGNYNNQPQHF	TGTGCTAGTGGTTTGTCAGGGAACTATAACAATCAGCCCCAGCATTTT
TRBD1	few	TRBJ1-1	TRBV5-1	CASSLGTGGGNTEAFF	TGCGCCAGCAGCTTGGGGACAGGGGGCGGGAACACTGAAGCTTTCTTT